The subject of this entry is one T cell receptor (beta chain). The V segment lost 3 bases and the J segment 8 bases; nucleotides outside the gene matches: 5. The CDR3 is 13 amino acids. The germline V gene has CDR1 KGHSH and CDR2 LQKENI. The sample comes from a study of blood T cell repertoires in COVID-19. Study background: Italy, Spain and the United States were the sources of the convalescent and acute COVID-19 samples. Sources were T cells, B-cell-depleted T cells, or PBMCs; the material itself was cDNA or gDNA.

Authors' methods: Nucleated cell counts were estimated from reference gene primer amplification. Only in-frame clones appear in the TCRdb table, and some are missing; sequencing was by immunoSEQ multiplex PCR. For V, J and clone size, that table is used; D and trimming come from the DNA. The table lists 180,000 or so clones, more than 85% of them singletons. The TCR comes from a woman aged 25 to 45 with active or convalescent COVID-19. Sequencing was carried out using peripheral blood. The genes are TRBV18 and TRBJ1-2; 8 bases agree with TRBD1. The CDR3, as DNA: TGTGCCAGCTCACCTGAACAGGGGGACGGCTACACCTTC. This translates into CASSPEQGDGYTF. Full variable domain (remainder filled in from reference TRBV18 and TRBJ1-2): NAGVMQNPRHLVRRRGQEARLRCSPMKGHSHVYWYRQLPEEGLKFMVYLQKENIIDESGMPKERFSAEFPKEGPSILRIQQVVRGDSAAYFCASSPEQGDGYTFGSGTRLTVV.